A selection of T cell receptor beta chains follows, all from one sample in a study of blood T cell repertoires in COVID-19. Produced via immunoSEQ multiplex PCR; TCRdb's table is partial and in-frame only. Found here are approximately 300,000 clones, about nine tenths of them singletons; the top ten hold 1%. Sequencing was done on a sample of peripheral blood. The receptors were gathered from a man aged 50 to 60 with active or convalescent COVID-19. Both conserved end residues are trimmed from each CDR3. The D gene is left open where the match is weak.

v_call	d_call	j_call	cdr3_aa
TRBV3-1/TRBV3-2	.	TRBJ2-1	ASSPGGGNEQF
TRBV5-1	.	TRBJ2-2	ASSWGVTGELF
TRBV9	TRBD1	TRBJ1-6	ASSAIGGSNSPLH
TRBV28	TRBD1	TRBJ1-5	ASSTPGQGYQPQH
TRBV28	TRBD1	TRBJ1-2	ASSTTGGIFGYT
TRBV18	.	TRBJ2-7	ASSPRDSYEQY
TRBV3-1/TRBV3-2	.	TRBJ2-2	ASRQGGSTGELF
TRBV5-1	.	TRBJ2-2	ASSRGTENGELF
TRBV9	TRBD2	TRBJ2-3	ASSLPPDSGSTDTQY
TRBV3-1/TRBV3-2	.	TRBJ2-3	ASSPGWGGTDTQY
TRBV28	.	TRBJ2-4	ASSLSEYKNIQY
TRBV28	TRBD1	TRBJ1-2	ASSSVSLTGIGYGYT
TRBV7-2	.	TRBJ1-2	ASSLGHHNYGYT
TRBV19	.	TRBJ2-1	ASSRTGTDNEQF
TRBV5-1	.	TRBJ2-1	ASSFGAGNEQF
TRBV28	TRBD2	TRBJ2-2	ASTMGGVHTGELF
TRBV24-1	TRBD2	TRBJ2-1	ATSDLHLNNPSGGAQNEQF
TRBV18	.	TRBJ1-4	ASSPRTGGNEKLF
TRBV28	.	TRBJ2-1	ASSLRQYNEQF
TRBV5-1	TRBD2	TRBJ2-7	ASSAGLAGNEQY
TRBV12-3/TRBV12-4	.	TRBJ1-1	ASRYTGSEAF
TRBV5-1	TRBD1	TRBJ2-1	ASSLTQGAWNEQF
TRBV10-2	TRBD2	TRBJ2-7	ASTLGLAGAAGYEQY
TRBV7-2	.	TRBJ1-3	ASSLAQPGSRNTIY
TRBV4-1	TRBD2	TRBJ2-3	ASSHPPSGGTDTQY
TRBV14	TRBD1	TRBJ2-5	ASSHRTGETQY
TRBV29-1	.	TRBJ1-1	SVAGLEQGYTEAF
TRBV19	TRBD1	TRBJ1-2	ASSIRAGGEGYT
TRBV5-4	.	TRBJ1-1	ASSFPTVNTEAF
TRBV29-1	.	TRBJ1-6	SVLDSSGKALH
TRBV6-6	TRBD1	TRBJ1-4	ASGGQSNEKLF
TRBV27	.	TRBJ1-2	ASSLYSGVGGYT
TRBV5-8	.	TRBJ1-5	ASSPQGYSNQPQH
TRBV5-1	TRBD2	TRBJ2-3	ASRSREGTDTQY
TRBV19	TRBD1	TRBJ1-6	ASSTGQGIGSPLH
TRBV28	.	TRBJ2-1	ASSVNVLGEQF
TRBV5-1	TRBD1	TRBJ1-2	ASGAGTASNYGYT
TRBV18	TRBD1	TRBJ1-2	ASSPSGTGNHFYGYT
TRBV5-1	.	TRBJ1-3	ASSLAGNTIY
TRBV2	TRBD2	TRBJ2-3	ASRTKGAFLVAGESDTQY
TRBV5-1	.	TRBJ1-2	ASSLTGGDGYT
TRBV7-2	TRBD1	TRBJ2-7	ASSLMGQGYEQY
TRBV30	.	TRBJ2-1	AWSVRVYNEQF
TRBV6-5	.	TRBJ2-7	ASSPHPYEQY
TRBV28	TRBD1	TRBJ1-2	ASSTTRGPGVGYT
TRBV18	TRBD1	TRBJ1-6	ASSPRDSSGWDSPLH